These T cell receptor beta chains were read from a single sample in a study of response to subunit inactivated influenza vaccine. Using its own MiXCR run on the RT-PCR reads, TCRdb lists one record per CDR3 protein. The sample comprises about 700,000 distinct CDR3 sequences, approximately 14% of which are singletons, and 9.5% to 13% rests with the top ten. This specimen consisted of PBMCs from blood, obtained roughly 13 days after vaccination. Every receptor here comes from a man aged 45-60 years who received an inactivated influenza vaccine. Both conserved end residues are trimmed from each CDR3. A D gene is named only where the DNA matches it firmly.

CDR3 length | D gene | J gene | V gene | CDR3 protein
9 | TRBD1 | TRBJ2-7 | TRBV6-6 | ASRDRWEQY
18 | TRBD2 | TRBJ2-4 | TRBV13 | ASSHRTSGGGGWAKNIQY
12 | TRBD1 | TRBJ1-2 | TRBV5-1 | ASSLVTGEDGYT
12 | TRBD1 | TRBJ2-1 | TRBV10-3 | AISEAGGPDEQF
11 | . | TRBJ1-1 | TRBV29-1 | SVEKGQNTEAF
11 | TRBD1 | TRBJ2-7 | TRBV20-1 | SANRNRGLEQY
14 | . | TRBJ2-1 | TRBV28 | ASNERNGGADNEQF
13 | . | TRBJ2-1 | TRBV6-5 | ASSYGWGSYNEQF
11 | . | TRBJ2-5 | TRBV29-1 | SVGRRVEETQY
14 | TRBD2 | TRBJ2-7 | TRBV7-6 | ASSLAVWEGSGEQY
13 | . | TRBJ2-5 | TRBV10-3 | AISEGAGLRKTQY
11 | . | TRBJ2-3 | TRBV30 | AWSIAPLRTQY
12 | TRBD1 | TRBJ1-6 | TRBV5-1 | ASSQRQGTSPLH
12 | TRBD2 | TRBJ2-3 | TRBV5-4 | ASSSTSGGDTQY
13 | . | TRBJ2-1 | TRBV7-6 | ASSLGVNSYNEQF
11 | . | TRBJ2-1 | TRBV7-9 | ANRAGAVGEQF
11 | TRBD1 | TRBJ1-2 | TRBV6-1 | ASKGQGANGYT
10 | . | TRBJ2-1 | TRBV29-1 | SVMRSYNEQF
14 | TRBD1 | TRBJ1-2 | TRBV5-6 | ASSLGPGQVDYGYT
14 | . | TRBJ1-3 | TRBV27 | ASSLSAGSSGNTIY
14 | . | TRBJ1-6 | TRBV7-2 | ASSLAAPGGNSPLH
15 | TRBD1 | TRBJ2-7 | TRBV4-3 | ASSQDFVGTGTYEQY
19 | . | TRBJ1-1 | TRBV27 | ASSPRYGQVPRPRMNTEAF
12 | . | TRBJ1-1 | TRBV5-6 | ASSYLNQNTEAF
14 | . | TRBJ2-5 | TRBV7-8 | ASSLAAGLAMETQY
9 | . | TRBJ2-3 | TRBV6-5 | ANPPPDTQY
13 | TRBD2 | TRBJ2-7 | TRBV5-1 | ASSRTSGNPYEQY
11 | . | TRBJ1-1 | TRBV2 | ASSVRTDTEAF
11 | TRBD1 | TRBJ2-5 | TRBV5-1 | ASSPGQGQTQY
17 | TRBD1 | TRBJ2-7 | TRBV18 | ASSPNTGGREPLLYEQY
10 | . | TRBJ2-1 | TRBV12-3/TRBV12-4 | ASTPTGLEQF
13 | TRBD1 | TRBJ2-1 | TRBV5-1 | ASSRGQGSLNEQF
11 | . | TRBJ2-5 | TRBV7-2 | ASATGAKETQY
16 | . | TRBJ2-2 | TRBV4-2 | ASSQEHSAGPSTGELF
12 | . | TRBJ2-7 | TRBV5-1 | ASAYMGPSYEQY
12 | TRBD2 | TRBJ2-7 | TRBV12-3/TRBV12-4 | ASSYGGIFYEQY
14 | . | TRBJ2-3 | TRBV27 | ASSYSGAQGTDTQY
14 | . | TRBJ2-1 | TRBV14 | ASSQPPASSYNEQF
14 | TRBD1 | TRBJ2-5 | TRBV12-3/TRBV12-4 | ASSSPGQGAGETQY
12 | TRBD2 | TRBJ2-1 | TRBV29-1 | SVERRETYNEQF
13 | . | TRBJ1-2 | TRBV5-1 | ASSLMSLDYYGYT
10 | . | TRBJ2-7 | TRBV29-1 | SVEERDYEQY
14 | TRBD1 | TRBJ2-5 | TRBV20-1 | SAMIMPGTGRETQY
11 | . | TRBJ2-5 | TRBV10-3 | AISEPRTETQY
13 | . | TRBJ2-1 | TRBV12-3/TRBV12-4 | ATAQGGGPDGEQF
12 | . | TRBJ1-4 | TRBV7-8 | ASSRGLVREKLF
13 | . | TRBJ2-3 | TRBV4-3 | ASSQADWTQDTQY
18 | . | TRBJ2-3 | TRBV15 | ATSRDHAQMRGDLADTQY
12 | TRBD1 | TRBJ2-5 | TRBV7-2 | ASSLQQGIETQY
11 | . | TRBJ1-2 | TRBV3-1 | ASSQEGVNGYT
13 | TRBD1 | TRBJ2-1 | TRBV30 | AWSVRPGGYNEQF
12 | TRBD2 | TRBJ2-7 | TRBV7-2 | ASRHTSDGYEQY
13 | . | TRBJ1-2 | TRBV12-3/TRBV12-4 | ASSSPGLLNYGYT
14 | TRBD2 | TRBJ2-5 | TRBV18 | ASSTGTSGRKETQY
14 | TRBD2 | TRBJ2-5 | TRBV12-3/TRBV12-4 | ASSSVGAGGVWTQY
11 | . | TRBJ1-1 | TRBV6-2/TRBV6-3 | ASSYEILNEAF
15 | . | TRBJ2-5 | TRBV28 | ASSLSRLLGSWETQY